This is a list of T cell receptor beta chains from one sample in a study of cytomegalovirus exposure and HLA in healthy donors. Libraries were prepared by immunoSEQ multiplex PCR; TCRdb keeps only in-frame clonotypes and omits some of them. The sample holds about 140,000 clones; approximately 82% are singletons and the top ten take 3.2%. Sequenced material: PBMCs. Receptors originate from a man between 18 and 35 years old in good health and CMV-seropositive. Both conserved end residues are part of each CDR3. A D gene is named only where the DNA matches it firmly. Clone size is not always given. Where it is, it says once, few, many or a class for expanded clones.

V	size	J	D	CDR3	DNA
TRBV27	NA	TRBJ2-7	NA	CASSFGSGNGYEQYF	TGTGCCAGCAGTTTCGGTTCGGGAAACGGATACGAGCAGTACTTC
TRBV7-2	NA	TRBJ2-7	TRBD2	CASSLGPSGRGEQYF	TGTGCCAGCAGCTTAGGCCCTAGCGGGAGAGGAGAGCAGTACTTC
TRBV5-1	NA	TRBJ1-4	TRBD1	CASSFGTGGEKLFF	TGCGCCAGCAGCTTCGGGACAGGGGGTGAAAAACTGTTTTTT
TRBV9	few	TRBJ1-2	NA	CASSASGKGYGYTF	TGTGCCAGCAGCGCCTCGGGGAAAGGCTATGGCTACACCTTC
TRBV11-2	NA	TRBJ2-3	NA	CASSLPDSYTDTQYF	TGTGCCAGCAGCCTACCCGATTCTTACACAGATACGCAGTATTTT
TRBV19	NA	TRBJ2-1	NA	CASSEYRLGDEQFF	TGTGCCAGTAGTGAGTACAGGTTAGGCGATGAGCAGTTCTTC
TRBV5-6	NA	TRBJ1-1	NA	CASSPRFLGGNTEAFF	TGTGCCAGCAGCCCACGCTTTCTGGGAGGGAACACTGAAGCTTTCTTT
TRBV19	few	TRBJ2-3	NA	CASSMSGWGTDTQYF	TGTGCCAGTAGTATGTCAGGGTGGGGCACAGATACGCAGTATTTT
TRBV2	NA	TRBJ2-7	TRBD2	CASSGSAGLAESSYEQYF	TGTGCCAGCAGTGGAAGCGCGGGACTAGCGGAAAGCTCCTACGAGCAGTACTTC
TRBV27	NA	TRBJ1-5	NA	CASSLSTVQPQHF	TGTGCCAGCAGTTTATCCACAGTTCAGCCCCAGCATTTT
TRBV5-1	NA	TRBJ1-2	TRBD1	CASGSDRGKGYTF	TGCGCCAGCGGAAGTGACAGGGGAAAAGGCTACACCTTC
TRBV5-1	NA	TRBJ1-4	TRBD1	CASAWTGTEKLFF	TGCGCCAGCGCTTGGACAGGTACTGAAAAACTGTTTTTT
TRBV9	NA	TRBJ1-1	TRBD1	CASTGQGTEAFF	TGTGCCAGCACCGGACAGGGTACTGAAGCTTTCTTT
TRBV29-1	NA	TRBJ2-5	NA	CSVRAGTASETQYF	TGCAGCGTTCGGGCGGGGACCGCCTCAGAGACCCAGTACTTC
TRBV27	NA	TRBJ2-2	TRBD1	CASSPWDSEKNTGELFF	TGTGCCAGCAGTCCCTGGGACAGCGAAAAGAACACCGGGGAGCTGTTTTTT
TRBV5-1	NA	TRBJ1-2	NA	CASSYDRTYGYTF	TGCGCCAGCAGCTATGACAGGACCTATGGCTACACCTTC
TRBV19	once	TRBJ1-1	TRBD1	CASSMTGGYTEAFF	TGTGCCAGTAGTATGACAGGGGGCTACACTGAAGCTTTCTTT
TRBV5-1	NA	TRBJ2-1	TRBD2	CASSPGLAEAITVF	TGCGCCAGCAGCCCTGGACTAGCGGAGGCCATTACGGTCTTC
TRBV27	NA	TRBJ2-7	NA	CASSQSNSYEQYF	TGTGCCAGCAGTCAATCCAACTCCTACGAGCAGTACTTC
TRBV27	NA	TRBJ1-1	NA	CATGRDMNTEAFF	TGTGCCACCGGGAGAGATATGAACACTGAAGCTTTCTTT
TRBV19	NA	TRBJ2-2	TRBD2	CASSTMGLAGGLLNTGELFF	TGTGCCAGTAGTACTATGGGACTAGCGGGAGGATTATTGAACACCGGGGAGCTGTTTTTT
TRBV7-9	once	TRBJ1-1	NA	CASSLGQINTEAFF	TGTGCCAGCAGCTTAGGACAGATTAACACTGAAGCTTTCTTT
TRBV6-6	NA	TRBJ2-7	TRBD1	CASRRRQGPSSYEQYF	TGTGCCAGCAGGCGCCGACAGGGCCCGAGCTCCTACGAGCAGTACTTC
TRBV29-1	NA	TRBJ1-2	TRBD1	CSVEDRGGGYTF	TGCAGCGTGGAGGACAGGGGAGGGGGCTACACCTTC
TRBV28	NA	TRBJ2-5	NA	CASSLQETQYF	TGTGCCAGCAGTCTCCAAGAGACCCAGTACTTC
TRBV7-2	NA	TRBJ1-1	NA	CASSLNGGWGNTEAFF	TGTGCCAGCAGCTTAAACGGGGGTTGGGGTAACACTGAAGCTTTCTTT
TRBV6-5	few	TRBJ1-5	TRBD1	CASSLQGGSNQPQHF	TGTGCCAGCAGTCTACAGGGGGGGAGCAATCAGCCCCAGCATTTT
TRBV9	NA	TRBJ2-7	NA	CASSFGQTAFSLEQYF	TGTGCCAGCAGCTTTGGACAGACTGCCTTCTCTCTGGAGCAGTACTTC
TRBV15	once	TRBJ2-7	TRBD1	CATSRGQGQGEQYF	TGTGCCACCAGCAGAGGACAGGGACAGGGCGAGCAGTACTTC
TRBV6-1	NA	TRBJ2-7	NA	CASSESLRQYF	TGTGCCAGCAGTGAATCTCTGAGGCAGTACTTC
TRBV6-1	NA	TRBJ2-7	NA	CASSEARGNSYEQYF	TGTGCCAGCAGTGAAGCGCGGGGAAACTCCTACGAGCAGTACTTC
TRBV28	NA	TRBJ2-7	TRBD1	CASSSTGTGFREQYF	TGTGCCAGCAGCTCTACCGGGACAGGGTTCCGCGAGCAGTACTTC
TRBV29-1	once	TRBJ2-5	NA	CSARAGQRETQYF	TGCAGTGCCAGGGCAGGGCAGAGAGAGACCCAGTACTTC
TRBV28	NA	TRBJ2-1	TRBD1	CASSSQDRRFF	TGTGCCAGCAGCTCCCAGGACAGGCGGTTCTTC
TRBV27	NA	TRBJ2-3	TRBD2	CASSLRGLAGGVGTDTQYF	TGTGCCAGCAGTCTAAGGGGACTAGCGGGAGGGGTGGGCACAGATACGCAGTATTTT
TRBV28	NA	TRBJ2-1	NA	CASKERAAYNEQFF	TGTGCCAGCAAGGAGAGGGCCGCCTACAATGAGCAGTTCTTC
TRBV2	NA	TRBJ2-7	NA	CASGRGVGSYEQYF	TGTGCCAGCGGGCGGGGTGTTGGCTCCTACGAGCAGTACTTC
TRBV7-9	NA	TRBJ2-7	NA	CASNLEGYEQYF	TGTGCCAGCAACCTGGAGGGCTACGAGCAGTACTTC
TRBV6-5	once	TRBJ2-5	TRBD1	CASSYTGGAETQYF	TGTGCCAGCAGTTATACAGGGGGCGCAGAGACCCAGTACTTC
TRBV7-8	few	TRBJ2-1	TRBD2	CASSHRGGGTYNEQFF	TGTGCCAGCAGCCATCGGGGGGGAGGAACCTACAATGAGCAGTTCTTC
TRBV7-9	NA	TRBJ2-7	NA	CASSSYGGSLLSYEQYF	TGTGCCAGCAGCTCCTATGGAGGGAGCCTTCTCTCCTACGAGCAGTACTTC
TRBV7-9	NA	TRBJ2-7	NA	CASSHDSFYEQYF	TGTGCCAGCAGTCACGACAGTTTCTACGAGCAGTACTTC
TRBV28	NA	TRBJ1-2	NA	CASIPEEKVHYGYTF	TGTGCCAGCATCCCAGAGGAGAAGGTTCACTATGGCTACACCTTC